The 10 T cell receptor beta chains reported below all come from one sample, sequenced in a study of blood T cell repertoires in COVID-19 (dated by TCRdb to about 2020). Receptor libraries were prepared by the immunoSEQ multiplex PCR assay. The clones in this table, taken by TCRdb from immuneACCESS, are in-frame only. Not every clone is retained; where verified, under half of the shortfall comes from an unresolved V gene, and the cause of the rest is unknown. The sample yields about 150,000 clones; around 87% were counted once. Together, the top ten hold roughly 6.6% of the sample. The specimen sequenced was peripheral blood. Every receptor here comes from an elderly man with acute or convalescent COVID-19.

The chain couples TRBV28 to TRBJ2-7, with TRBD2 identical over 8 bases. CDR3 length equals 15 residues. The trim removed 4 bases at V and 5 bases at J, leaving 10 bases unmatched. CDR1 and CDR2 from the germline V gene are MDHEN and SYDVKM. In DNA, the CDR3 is TGTGCCAGCAGTTCTCCGGGAGGGCGTCTCAACGAGCAGTACTTC. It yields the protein CASSSPGGRLNEQYF.

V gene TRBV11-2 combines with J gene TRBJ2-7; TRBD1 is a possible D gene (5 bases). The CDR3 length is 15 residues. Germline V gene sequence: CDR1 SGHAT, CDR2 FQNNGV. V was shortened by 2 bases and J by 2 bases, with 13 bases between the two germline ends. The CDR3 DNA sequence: TGTGCCAGCAGCTTATCGGACACCGAGCCCTACGAGCAGTACTTC. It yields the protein CASSLSDTEPYEQYF.

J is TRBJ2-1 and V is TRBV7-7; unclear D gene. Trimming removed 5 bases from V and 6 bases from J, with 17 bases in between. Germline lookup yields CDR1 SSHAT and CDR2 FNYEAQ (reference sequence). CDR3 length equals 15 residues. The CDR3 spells CASSLSASSSNEQFF. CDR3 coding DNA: TGTGCCAGCAGCCTCAGCGCGAGTTCGAGCAATGAGCAGTTCTTC.

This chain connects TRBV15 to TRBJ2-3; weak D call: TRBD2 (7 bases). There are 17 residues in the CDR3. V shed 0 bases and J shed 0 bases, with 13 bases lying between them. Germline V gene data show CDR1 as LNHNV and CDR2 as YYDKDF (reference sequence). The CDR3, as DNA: TGTGCCACCAGCAGAGATGGGGGGGGGCTGAGCACAGATACGCAGTATTTT. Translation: CATSRDGGGLSTDTQYF. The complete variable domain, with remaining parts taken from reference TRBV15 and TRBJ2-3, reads DAMVIQNPRYQVTQFGKPVTLSCSQTLNHNVMYWYQQKSSQAPKLLFHYYDKDFNNEADTPDNFQSRRPNTSFCFLDIRSPGLGDTAMYLCATSRDGGGLSTDTQYFGPGTRLTVL.

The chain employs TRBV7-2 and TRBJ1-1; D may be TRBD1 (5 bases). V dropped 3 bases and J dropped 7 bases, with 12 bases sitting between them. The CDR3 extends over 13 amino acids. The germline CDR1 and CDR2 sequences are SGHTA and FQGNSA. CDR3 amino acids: CASSLVGGGEAFF. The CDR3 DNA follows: TGTGCCAGCAGCTTGGTCGGCGGGGGTGAAGCTTTCTTT.

The CDR3: CASSPGQGPTDTQYF. As DNA, the CDR3 is TGCGCCAGCAGCCCCGGACAGGGTCCCACAGATACGCAGTATTTT. V and J are TRBV5-1 and TRBJ2-3; 8 nucleotides match TRBD1. J was trimmed by 2 bases and V by 4 bases; bases with no gene match: 6. Germline V lookup: CDR1 SGHRS, CDR2 YFSETQ. There are 15 residues in the CDR3. The variable domain in full, completed from reference TRBV5-1 and TRBJ2-3, reads KAGVTQTPRYLIKTRGQQVTLSCSPISGHRSVSWYQQTPGQGLQFLFEYFSETQRNKGNFPGRFSGRQFSNSRSEMNVSTLELGDSALYLCASSPGQGPTDTQYFGPGTRLTVL.

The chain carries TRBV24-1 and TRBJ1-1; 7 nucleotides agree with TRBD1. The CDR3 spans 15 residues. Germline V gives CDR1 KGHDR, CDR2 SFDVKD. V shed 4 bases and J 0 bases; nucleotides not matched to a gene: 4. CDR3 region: CATSESGTVNTEAFF. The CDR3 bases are TGTGCCACCAGTGAGTCCGGGACAGTGAACACTGAAGCTTTCTTT.

CDR3 bases: TGTGCCAGCTCACCATCTCGACTGGAAATCACCGGGGAGCTGTTTTTT. It specifies CASSPSRLEITGELFF. The V call is TRBV18, the J call TRBJ2-2; D remains ambiguous. Germline CDR1 reads KGHSH; CDR2 reads LQKENI. V dropped 2 bases and J dropped 4 bases, with 14 bases sitting between them. The CDR3 extends over 16 amino acids.

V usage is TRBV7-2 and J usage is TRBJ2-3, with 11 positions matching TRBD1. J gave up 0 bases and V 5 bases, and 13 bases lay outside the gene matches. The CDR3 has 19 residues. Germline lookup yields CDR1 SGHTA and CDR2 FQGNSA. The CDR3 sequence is CASSRDRGWASPSTDTQYF. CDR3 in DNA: TGTGCCAGCAGCCGGGACAGGGGGTGGGCTTCTCCAAGCACAGATACGCAGTATTTT. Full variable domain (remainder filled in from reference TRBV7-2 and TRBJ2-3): GAGVSQSPSNKVTEKGKDVELRCDPISGHTALYWYRQSLGQGLEFLIYFQGNSAPDKSGLPSDRFSAERTGGSVSTLTIQRTQQEDSAVYLCASSRDRGWASPSTDTQYFGPGTRLTVL.

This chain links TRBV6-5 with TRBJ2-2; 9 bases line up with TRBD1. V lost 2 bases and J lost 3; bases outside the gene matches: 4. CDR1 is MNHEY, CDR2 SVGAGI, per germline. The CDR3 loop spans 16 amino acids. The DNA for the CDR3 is TGTGCCAGCAGTTACCGAGGACAGGGGTACACCGGGGAGCTGTTTTTT. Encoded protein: CASSYRGQGYTGELFF.